These T cell receptor beta chains were read from a single sample in a study of shared clonotypes between healthy human individuals. The table came from immunoSEQ multiplex PCR; TCRdb's copy has only in-frame clones and leaves some out. The profile shows more than 550,000 clones, 90% of them singletons. The sample was memory CD8+ T cells from PBMCs. The source is a man younger than 30 in good health. Some clones in this sample may be carry-over from other donors' samples. CDR3s include the opening cysteine and the closing phenylalanine or tryptophan. D genes are given only for firm matches. Clone size, where shown, is once, few, many, or a class for clones that have expanded.

D gene: .
V gene: TRBV20-1
clone size: .
J gene: TRBJ2-7
CDR3 DNA: TGCAGTGCGCGTTCCTACGAGCAGTACTTC
CDR3 protein: CSARSYEQYF

D gene: .
V gene: TRBV27
clone size: .
J gene: TRBJ1-5
CDR3 DNA: TGTGCCAGCAGTTTGGTGGGCTGGGGCAATCAGCCCCAGCATTTT
CDR3 protein: CASSLVGWGNQPQHF

D gene: .
V gene: TRBV28
clone size: .
J gene: TRBJ2-2
CDR3 DNA: TGTGCCAGCAGTTTACCAGCCCCCGGGGAGCTGTTTTTT
CDR3 protein: CASSLPAPGELFF

D gene: .
V gene: TRBV6-4
clone size: .
J gene: TRBJ1-2
CDR3 DNA: TGTGCCAGCAGTGCCGGCAGGGGCATTGGCTACACCTTC
CDR3 protein: CASSAGRGIGYTF

D gene: .
V gene: TRBV7-3
clone size: .
J gene: TRBJ2-2
CDR3 DNA: TGTGCCAGCAGCGGGAGTAGAACCGGGGAGCTGTTTTTT
CDR3 protein: CASSGSRTGELFF

D gene: TRBD2
V gene: TRBV28
clone size: .
J gene: TRBJ2-3
CDR3 DNA: TGTGCCAGCAGTTTACTAGCGGGCACAGATACGCAGTATTTT
CDR3 protein: CASSLLAGTDTQYF

D gene: TRBD1
V gene: TRBV29-1
clone size: .
J gene: TRBJ1-1
CDR3 DNA: TGCAGCGTCTTGACAGGGGGAGAGGGTACTGAAGCTTTCTTT
CDR3 protein: CSVLTGGEGTEAFF

D gene: TRBD2
V gene: TRBV9
clone size: .
J gene: TRBJ2-4
CDR3 DNA: TGTGCCAGCCAGGTAGCGGGAGGACGGAACATTCAGTACTTC
CDR3 protein: CASQVAGGRNIQYF

D gene: .
V gene: TRBV7-9
clone size: .
J gene: TRBJ2-1
CDR3 DNA: TGTGCCAGCAGCACCGCAAGGAATGAGCAGTTCTTC
CDR3 protein: CASSTARNEQFF

D gene: .
V gene: TRBV19
clone size: .
J gene: TRBJ2-2
CDR3 DNA: TGTGCCAGTACCCCTAGGTCGAACACCGGGGAGCTGTTTTTT
CDR3 protein: CASTPRSNTGELFF

D gene: .
V gene: TRBV4-3
clone size: .
J gene: TRBJ2-1
CDR3 DNA: TGCGCCAGCAGCCCGGCTGGGGAGGGGGCGGGTAATGAGCAGTTCTTC
CDR3 protein: CASSPAGEGAGNEQFF

D gene: .
V gene: TRBV28
clone size: .
J gene: TRBJ1-1
CDR3 DNA: TGTGCCAGCAGTTTGGGACAAATGAACACTGAAGCTTTCTTT
CDR3 protein: CASSLGQMNTEAFF

D gene: TRBD1
V gene: TRBV7-9
clone size: .
J gene: TRBJ2-1
CDR3 DNA: TGTGCCAGCAGCAACCGACAGGGGAGCTCCTACAATGAGCAGTTCTTC
CDR3 protein: CASSNRQGSSYNEQFF

D gene: .
V gene: TRBV15
clone size: .
J gene: TRBJ2-7
CDR3 DNA: TGTGCCACCAGCAGAGATCTTGCCCACGAGCAGTACTTC
CDR3 protein: CATSRDLAHEQYF

D gene: .
V gene: TRBV10-1
clone size: .
J gene: TRBJ1-1
CDR3 DNA: TGCGCCAGCAGTGAAGGGGTTCCAAACACTGAAGCTTTCTTT
CDR3 protein: CASSEGVPNTEAFF

D gene: .
V gene: TRBV4-3
clone size: .
J gene: TRBJ1-2
CDR3 DNA: TGCGCCAGCAGCCCCCGGGCCAAAACCTATGGCTACACCTTC
CDR3 protein: CASSPRAKTYGYTF

D gene: TRBD2
V gene: TRBV29-1
clone size: .
J gene: TRBJ2-1
CDR3 DNA: TGCAGCGTTGAGGGGACTAGCGGAGCGAGCTCCTACAATGAGCAGTTCTTC
CDR3 protein: CSVEGTSGASSYNEQFF

D gene: TRBD1
V gene: TRBV5-6
clone size: .
J gene: TRBJ2-7
CDR3 DNA: TGTGCCAGCAGCTTATACAGGGGATTCCACGAGCAGTACTTC
CDR3 protein: CASSLYRGFHEQYF

D gene: .
V gene: TRBV5-4
clone size: .
J gene: TRBJ2-7
CDR3 DNA: TGTGCCAGCAGCTCGGAGGGGGCGCGTAAGGACGAGCAGTACTTC
CDR3 protein: CASSSEGARKDEQYF

D gene: .
V gene: TRBV11-2
clone size: .
J gene: TRBJ1-4
CDR3 DNA: TGTGCCAGCAGCTTGGGCAGCCTCACAACTAATGAAAAACTGTTTTTT
CDR3 protein: CASSLGSLTTNEKLFF

D gene: TRBD2
V gene: TRBV5-1
clone size: .
J gene: TRBJ2-7
CDR3 DNA: TGCGCCAGCAGCGTGGGGACTAGCGCGTACTACGAGCAGTACTTC
CDR3 protein: CASSVGTSAYYEQYF

D gene: .
V gene: TRBV25-1
clone size: .
J gene: TRBJ1-6
CDR3 DNA: TGTGCCAGCAGTGAATCGCATAACGGGTTGACACCCCTCCACTTT
CDR3 protein: CASSESHNGLTPLHF

D gene: TRBD1
V gene: TRBV25-1
clone size: .
J gene: TRBJ1-1
CDR3 DNA: TGTGCCAGCAGACAGGGGGGCGCTGAAGCTTTCTTT
CDR3 protein: CASRQGGAEAFF

D gene: .
V gene: TRBV30
clone size: .
J gene: TRBJ2-2
CDR3 DNA: TGTGCCTGGAGTGTACTGACGGGAGCCACCGGGGAGCTGTTTTTT
CDR3 protein: CAWSVLTGATGELFF

D gene: .
V gene: TRBV11-2
clone size: .
J gene: TRBJ2-7
CDR3 DNA: TGTGCCAGCAGCTTACAGGTCTACGAGCAGTACTTC
CDR3 protein: CASSLQVYEQYF

D gene: TRBD2
V gene: TRBV5-6
clone size: .
J gene: TRBJ2-5
CDR3 DNA: TGTGCCAGCAGCCAGGGACTAGCGGAACTGGGGGAGACCCAGTACTTC
CDR3 protein: CASSQGLAELGETQYF

D gene: TRBD1
V gene: TRBV6-1
clone size: .
J gene: TRBJ1-1
CDR3 DNA: TGTGCCAGCAGTTGGGACAGGGGTGGCACTGAAGCTTTCTTT
CDR3 protein: CASSWDRGGTEAFF

D gene: .
V gene: TRBV10-3
clone size: .
J gene: TRBJ2-3
CDR3 DNA: TGTGCCATCACCAGCGACGGAGATACGCAGTATTTT
CDR3 protein: CAITSDGDTQYF

D gene: .
V gene: TRBV27
clone size: .
J gene: TRBJ1-5
CDR3 DNA: TGTGCCAGCAGTCCCATAGGGTCGGGGGTGGGCAATCAGCCCCAGCATTTT
CDR3 protein: CASSPIGSGVGNQPQHF

D gene: .
V gene: TRBV7-9
clone size: .
J gene: TRBJ2-7
CDR3 DNA: TGTGCCAGCAGCCCCAGGGGCGGGTACGAGCAGTACTTC
CDR3 protein: CASSPRGGYEQYF

D gene: TRBD2
V gene: TRBV19
clone size: .
J gene: TRBJ2-3
CDR3 DNA: TGTGCCAGTAGTATGACTCTCATACTAGCGGGAGTGGGAGATACGCAGTATTTT
CDR3 protein: CASSMTLILAGVGDTQYF

D gene: .
V gene: TRBV19
clone size: once
J gene: TRBJ1-5
CDR3 DNA: TGTGCCAGTAGTATTGTGGGCGATCAGCCCCAGCATTTT
CDR3 protein: CASSIVGDQPQHF

D gene: .
V gene: TRBV5-1
clone size: .
J gene: TRBJ2-7
CDR3 DNA: TGCGCCAGCAGCGTCATCATAAAGCTCCTCGACGAGCAGTACTTC
CDR3 protein: CASSVIIKLLDEQYF

D gene: .
V gene: TRBV7-9
clone size: .
J gene: TRBJ1-2
CDR3 DNA: TGTGCCAGCAGCTTAAGCGGTCGTGGACAGAGGGCTAACTATGGCTACACCTTC
CDR3 protein: CASSLSGRGQRANYGYTF

D gene: TRBD1
V gene: TRBV28
clone size: .
J gene: TRBJ1-3
CDR3 DNA: TGTGCCAGCAGTCCACACAGGGGGCGGGCTGGAAACACCATATATTTT
CDR3 protein: CASSPHRGRAGNTIYF

D gene: .
V gene: TRBV14
clone size: .
J gene: TRBJ1-1
CDR3 DNA: TGTGCCAGCAGCCAAGGGTACACTGAAGCTTTCTTT
CDR3 protein: CASSQGYTEAFF

D gene: .
V gene: TRBV15
clone size: .
J gene: TRBJ2-7
CDR3 DNA: TGTGCCACCAGCAGAGTCGCAGGACTCTACGAGCAGTACTTC
CDR3 protein: CATSRVAGLYEQYF

D gene: TRBD1
V gene: TRBV5-4
clone size: .
J gene: TRBJ1-1
CDR3 DNA: TGTGCCAGCAGCTTGGTTCAGGGGGTGAGCTTAAACGCTGAAGCTTTCTTT
CDR3 protein: CASSLVQGVSLNAEAFF

D gene: .
V gene: TRBV25-1
clone size: once
J gene: TRBJ1-1
CDR3 DNA: TGTGCCAGCAGTGAAATAAGCACTGAAGCTTTCTTT
CDR3 protein: CASSEISTEAFF

D gene: TRBD1
V gene: TRBV27
clone size: .
J gene: TRBJ2-7
CDR3 DNA: TGTGCCAGCAGTCCCGGGACAGGGCTGTACGAGCAGTACTTC
CDR3 protein: CASSPGTGLYEQYF

D gene: TRBD1
V gene: TRBV5-1
clone size: .
J gene: TRBJ1-2
CDR3 DNA: TGCGCCAGCAGCTTGGGGACAGGGGGCGATGGCTACACCTTC
CDR3 protein: CASSLGTGGDGYTF